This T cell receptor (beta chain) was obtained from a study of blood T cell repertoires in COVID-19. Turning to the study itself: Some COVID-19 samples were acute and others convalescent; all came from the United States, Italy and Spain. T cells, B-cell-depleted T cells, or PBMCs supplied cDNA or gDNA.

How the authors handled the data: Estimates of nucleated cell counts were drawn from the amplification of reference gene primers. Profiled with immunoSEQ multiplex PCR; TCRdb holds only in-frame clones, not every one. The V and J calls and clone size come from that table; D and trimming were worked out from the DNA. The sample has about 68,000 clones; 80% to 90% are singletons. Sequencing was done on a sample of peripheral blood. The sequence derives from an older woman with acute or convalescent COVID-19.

Here the CDR3 reads CAGQSYYGYTF. The CDR3 DNA is TGTGCCGGCCAATCGTACTATGGCTACACCTTC. This rearrangement joins TRBV30 to TRBJ1-2; D is uncertain. The CDR3 is 11 residues long. CDR1 and CDR2 from the germline V gene are GTSNPN and SVGIG (reference sequence). V dropped 8 bases and J dropped 3 bases, with 10 bases sitting between them.